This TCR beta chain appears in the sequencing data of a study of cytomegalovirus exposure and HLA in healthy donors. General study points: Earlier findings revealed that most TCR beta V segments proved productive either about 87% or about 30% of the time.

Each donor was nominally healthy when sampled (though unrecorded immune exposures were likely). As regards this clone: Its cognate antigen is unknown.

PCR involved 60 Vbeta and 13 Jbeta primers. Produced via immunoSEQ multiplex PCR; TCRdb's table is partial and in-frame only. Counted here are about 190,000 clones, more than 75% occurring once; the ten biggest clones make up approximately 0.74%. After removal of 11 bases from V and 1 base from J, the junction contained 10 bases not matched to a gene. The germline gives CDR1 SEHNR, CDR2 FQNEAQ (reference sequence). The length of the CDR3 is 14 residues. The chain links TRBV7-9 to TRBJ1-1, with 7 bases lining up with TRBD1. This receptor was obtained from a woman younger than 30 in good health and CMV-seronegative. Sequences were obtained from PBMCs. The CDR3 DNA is TGTGCCGGATTGGTCCCAGGGGGGAACACTGAAGCTTTCTTT. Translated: CAGLVPGGNTEAFF. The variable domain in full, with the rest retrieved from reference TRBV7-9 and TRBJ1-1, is DTGVSQNPRHKITKRGQNVTFRCDPISEHNRLYWYRQTLGQGPEFLTYFQNEAQLEKSRLLSDRFSAERPKGSFSTLEIQRTEQGDSAMYLCAGLVPGGNTEAFFGQGTRLTVV.